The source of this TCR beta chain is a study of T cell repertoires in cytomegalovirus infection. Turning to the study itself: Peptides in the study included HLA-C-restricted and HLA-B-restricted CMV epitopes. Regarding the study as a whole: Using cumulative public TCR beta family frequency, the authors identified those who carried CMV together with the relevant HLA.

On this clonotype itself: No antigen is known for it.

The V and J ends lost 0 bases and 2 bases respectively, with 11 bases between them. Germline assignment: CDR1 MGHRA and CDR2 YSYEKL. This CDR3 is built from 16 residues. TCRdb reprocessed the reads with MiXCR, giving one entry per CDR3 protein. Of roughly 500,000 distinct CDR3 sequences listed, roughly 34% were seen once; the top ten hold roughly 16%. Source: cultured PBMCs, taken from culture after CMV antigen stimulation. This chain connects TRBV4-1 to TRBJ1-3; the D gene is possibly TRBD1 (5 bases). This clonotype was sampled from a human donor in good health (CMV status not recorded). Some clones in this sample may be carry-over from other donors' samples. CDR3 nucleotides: TGCGCCAGCAGCCAAGACCCAGGGTTTGCTGGAAACACCATATATTTT. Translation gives CASSQDPGFAGNTIYF.